This TCR beta chain comes out of a study of beta chain features in type 1 diabetes. Points from the study as a whole: Unsettled here was the matter of whether HLA type influences TCRB rearrangement. Moderate but significant shortening of TCRB CDR3s was recorded in all four CD4+ subsets from Type 1 diabetes patients.

A single heparinised draw of about 120 mL on average was taken per donor. The CDR3 runs 15 residues. CDR1 and CDR2 from the germline V gene are SGHRS and YFSETQ. The J segment lost 7 bases and the V segment lost 5 bases, leaving 10 bases of the junction unmatched. To note about this clone: Its antigen is not known.

The entirety of the isolated RNA underwent reverse transcription, so expressed TCRB transcripts were sequenced. Profiling relied on immunoSEQ multiplex PCR, and the TCRdb table lists in-frame clones only, not all of them. The top ten clones hold more than 0.1% of a sample with around 600,000 clones, 9.5% to 15% of them seen once. The chain carries TRBV5-1 and TRBJ2-1; 9 positions match TRBD1. This TCR was recovered from a man between 25 and 39 years old with type 1 diabetes. Input material: naive CD4+ T cells from blood. The CDR3 DNA sequence: TGCGCCAGCAGATACTCTGGGACAGGGATAAATGAGCAGTTCTTC. This gives the protein CASRYSGTGINEQFF.